The rows below give T cell receptor beta chains drawn from one sample of a study of stem cell transplantation in POMP-related autoinflammatory disease. Produced via immunoSEQ multiplex PCR; TCRdb's table is partial and in-frame only. The sample carries tens of thousands of clones, about nine tenths recorded once. Sequenced here: CD4+ T cells from PBMCs, sampled after stem cell transplantation. The receptor source for this set is a human patient with POMP-related autoinflammation and immune dysregulation (PRAID). T cells may partly derive from the graft donor. Each CDR3 is given with its conserved first and last residue. Fields, in order: CDR3 protein, J gene, V gene.

CASSFRDRGTEAFF	TRBJ1-1	TRBV6-6
CASSHGQQETQYF	TRBJ2-5	TRBV18
CASSVEGHQGSRAFF	TRBJ1-1	TRBV9
CASSEAFRTGPGEYGYTF	TRBJ1-2	TRBV6-1
CASSIAWDRGEKLFF	TRBJ1-4	TRBV19
CATSDLAGVFGETQYF	TRBJ2-5	TRBV24-1
CASSLTKLAKNIQYF	TRBJ2-4	TRBV28
CASSAIAGAYNEQFF	TRBJ2-1	TRBV7-6
CASGGPGLSNEKLFF	TRBJ1-4	TRBV28
CASSTAGQGFGNTIYF	TRBJ1-3	TRBV5-1
CASRRGANTGELFF	TRBJ2-2	TRBV6-4
CASSQTPQGALGNTIYF	TRBJ1-3	TRBV23-1
CASSQGAPNTGELFF	TRBJ2-2	TRBV3-1/TRBV3-2
CASSSQGTRSSNYGYTF	TRBJ1-2	TRBV5-1
CASSHPVRREYEQFF	TRBJ2-1	TRBV4-1
CASSRRGWETQYF	TRBJ2-5	TRBV3-1/TRBV3-2
CASSPRPGETQYF	TRBJ2-5	TRBV12-3/TRBV12-4
CASSLEPAVNGNEQFF	TRBJ2-1	TRBV7-2
CASSARTSGRANEQFF	TRBJ2-1	TRBV2
CASSYTGYTEAFF	TRBJ1-1	TRBV5-1
CASSLLGQGNSPLHF	TRBJ1-6	TRBV7-8
CASSYGASADTQYF	TRBJ2-3	TRBV6-5
CASSLGQVTYNEQFF	TRBJ2-1	TRBV28
CASSFRDRGLDNTGELFF	TRBJ2-2	TRBV7-9
CASSIRGTDMNTEAFF	TRBJ1-1	TRBV19